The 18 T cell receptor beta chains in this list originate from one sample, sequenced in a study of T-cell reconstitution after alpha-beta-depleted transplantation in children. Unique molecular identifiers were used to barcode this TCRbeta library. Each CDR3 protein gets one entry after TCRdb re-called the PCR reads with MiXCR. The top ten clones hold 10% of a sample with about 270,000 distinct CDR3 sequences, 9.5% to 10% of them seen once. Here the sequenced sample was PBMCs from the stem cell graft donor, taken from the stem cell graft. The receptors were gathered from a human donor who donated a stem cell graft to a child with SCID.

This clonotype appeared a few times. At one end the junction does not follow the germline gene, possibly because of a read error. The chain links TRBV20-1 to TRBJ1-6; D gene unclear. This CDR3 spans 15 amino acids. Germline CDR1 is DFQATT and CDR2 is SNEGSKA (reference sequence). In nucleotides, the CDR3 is TGCAGCGCTAGGGTGGTTAGCTCCTATAATTCACCCCTCCACTTT. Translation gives CSARVVSSYNSPLHF.

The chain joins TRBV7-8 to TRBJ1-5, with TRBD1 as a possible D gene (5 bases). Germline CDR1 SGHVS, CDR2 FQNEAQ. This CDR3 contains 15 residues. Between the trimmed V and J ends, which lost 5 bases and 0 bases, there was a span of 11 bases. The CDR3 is CASSPGGDSNQPQHF. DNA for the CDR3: TGTGCCAGCAGCCCGGGAGGGGATAGCAATCAGCCCCAGCATTTT.

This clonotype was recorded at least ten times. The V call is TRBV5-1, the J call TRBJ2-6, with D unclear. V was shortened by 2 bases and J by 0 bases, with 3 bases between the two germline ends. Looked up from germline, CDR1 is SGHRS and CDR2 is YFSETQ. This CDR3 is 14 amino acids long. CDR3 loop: CASSLVSGANVLTF. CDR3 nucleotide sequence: TGCGCCAGCAGCTTAGTCTCTGGGGCCAACGTCCTGACTTTC. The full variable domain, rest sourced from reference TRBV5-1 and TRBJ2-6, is KAGVTQTPRYLIKTRGQQVTLSCSPISGHRSVSWYQQTPGQGLQFLFEYFSETQRNKGNFPGRFSGRQFSNSRSEMNVSTLELGDSALYLCASSLVSGANVLTFGAGSRLTVL.

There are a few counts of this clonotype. This chain's CDR3 is CASRHWGDEQFF. The CDR3 DNA sequence: TGTGCCAGCAGACACTGGGGGGATGAGCAGTTCTTC. The rearrangement joins TRBV6-5 to TRBJ2-1; D may be TRBD2 (6 bases). V dropped 6 bases and J dropped 8 bases, with 11 bases sitting between them. There are 12 residues in the CDR3. Germline V gene lookup returns CDR1 MNHEY and CDR2 SVGAGI.

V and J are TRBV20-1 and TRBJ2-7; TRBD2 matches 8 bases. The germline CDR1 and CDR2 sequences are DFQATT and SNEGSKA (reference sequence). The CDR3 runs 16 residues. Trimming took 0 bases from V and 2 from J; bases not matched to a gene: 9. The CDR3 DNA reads TGCAGTGCTAGAGATTTCATCGGGGGGGACACCTACGAGCAGTACTTC. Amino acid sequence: CSARDFIGGDTYEQYF.

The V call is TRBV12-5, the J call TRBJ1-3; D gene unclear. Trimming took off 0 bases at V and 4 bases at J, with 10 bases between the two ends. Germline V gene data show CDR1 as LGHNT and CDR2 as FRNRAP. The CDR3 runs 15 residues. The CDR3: CASGLVTGAGNTIYF. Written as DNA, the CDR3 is TGTGCTAGTGGTTTGGTAACGGGAGCAGGAAACACCATATATTTT.

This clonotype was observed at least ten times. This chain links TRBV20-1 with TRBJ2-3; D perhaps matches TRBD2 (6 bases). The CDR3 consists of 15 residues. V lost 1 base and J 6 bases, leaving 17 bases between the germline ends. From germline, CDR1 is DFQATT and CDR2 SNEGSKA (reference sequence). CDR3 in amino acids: CSARARDGRGDTQYF. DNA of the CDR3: TGCAGTGCTAGAGCGCGGGACGGAAGGGGCGATACGCAGTATTTT.

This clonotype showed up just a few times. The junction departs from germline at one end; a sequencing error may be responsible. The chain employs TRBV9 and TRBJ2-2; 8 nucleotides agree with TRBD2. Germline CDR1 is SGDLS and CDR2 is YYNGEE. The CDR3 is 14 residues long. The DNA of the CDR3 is TGTGCCAGCAGCGTAGCGGGGGGGACCGTGGAGCTGTTTTTT. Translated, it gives CASSVAGGTVELFF.

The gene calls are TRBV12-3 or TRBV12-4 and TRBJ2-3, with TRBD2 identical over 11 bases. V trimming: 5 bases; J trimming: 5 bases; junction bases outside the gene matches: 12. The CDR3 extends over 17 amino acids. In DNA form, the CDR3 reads TGTGCCAGCAGTCCCCGTCAATCTAGCGGGGGGAGAGATACGCAGTATTTT. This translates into CASSPRQSSGGRDTQYF.

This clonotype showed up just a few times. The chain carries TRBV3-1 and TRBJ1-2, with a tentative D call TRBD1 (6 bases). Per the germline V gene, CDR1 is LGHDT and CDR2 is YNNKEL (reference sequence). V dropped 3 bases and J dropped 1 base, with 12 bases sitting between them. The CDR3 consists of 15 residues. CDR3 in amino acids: CASSQIHRDNYGYTF. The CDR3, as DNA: TGTGCCAGCAGCCAGATTCACAGGGATAACTATGGCTACACCTTC.

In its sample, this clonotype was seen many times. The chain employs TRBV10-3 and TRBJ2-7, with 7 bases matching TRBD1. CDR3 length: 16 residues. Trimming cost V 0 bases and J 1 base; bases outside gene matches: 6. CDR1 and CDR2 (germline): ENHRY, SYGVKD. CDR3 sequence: CAISESEGGLSYEQYF. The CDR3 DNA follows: TGTGCCATCAGTGAGTCCGAAGGGGGCCTGTCCTACGAGCAGTACTTC.

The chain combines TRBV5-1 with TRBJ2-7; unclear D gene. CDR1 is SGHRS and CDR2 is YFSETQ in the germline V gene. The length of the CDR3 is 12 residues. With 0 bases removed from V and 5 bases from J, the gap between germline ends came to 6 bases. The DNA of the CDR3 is TGCGCCAGCAGCTTGGACCAAGACGAGCAGTACTTC. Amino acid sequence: CASSLDQDEQYF.

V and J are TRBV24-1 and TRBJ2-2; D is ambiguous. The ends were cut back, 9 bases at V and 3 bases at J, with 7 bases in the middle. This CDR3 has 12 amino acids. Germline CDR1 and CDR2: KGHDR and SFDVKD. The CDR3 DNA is TGTGCCACCCAAAGGGACACCGGGGAGCTGTTTTTT. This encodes CATQRDTGELFF.

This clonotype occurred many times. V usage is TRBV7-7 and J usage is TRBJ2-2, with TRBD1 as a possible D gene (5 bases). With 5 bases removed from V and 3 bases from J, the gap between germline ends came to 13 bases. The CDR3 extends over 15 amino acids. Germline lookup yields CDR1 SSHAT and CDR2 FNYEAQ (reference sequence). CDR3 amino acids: CASSLDSLYTGELFF. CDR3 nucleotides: TGTGCCAGCAGCCTTGACAGTTTGTACACCGGGGAGCTGTTTTTT.

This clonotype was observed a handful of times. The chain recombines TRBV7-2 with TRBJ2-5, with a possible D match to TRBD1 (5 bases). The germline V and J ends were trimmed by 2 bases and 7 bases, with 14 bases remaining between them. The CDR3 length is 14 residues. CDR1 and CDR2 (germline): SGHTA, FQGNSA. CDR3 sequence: CASSLNEARGTQYF. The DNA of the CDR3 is TGTGCCAGCAGCTTAAATGAGGCTAGGGGGACCCAGTACTTC.

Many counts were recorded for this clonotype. The CDR3 spells CASSSPGGRNTIYF. CDR3 coding DNA: TGTGCCAGCAGTTCCCCGGGGGGTAGAAACACCATATATTTT. The gene calls are TRBV12-3 or TRBV12-4 and TRBJ1-3, with D possibly matching TRBD1 (5 bases). Trimming cost V 4 bases and J 5 bases, with 12 bases left between them. The CDR3 has 14 residues.

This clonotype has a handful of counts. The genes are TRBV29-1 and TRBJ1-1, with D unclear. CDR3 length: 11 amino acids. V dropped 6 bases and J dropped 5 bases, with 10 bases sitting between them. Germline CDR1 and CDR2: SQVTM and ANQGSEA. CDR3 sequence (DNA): TGCAGCGTCCCACTGGGTACTGAAGCTTTCTTT. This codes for CSVPLGTEAFF. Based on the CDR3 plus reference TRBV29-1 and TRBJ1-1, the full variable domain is SAVISQKPSRDICQRGTSLTIQCQVDSQVTMMFWYRQQPGQSLTLIATANQGSEATYESGFVIDKFPISRPNLTFSTLTVSNMSPEDSSIYLCSVPLGTEAFFGQGTRLTVV.

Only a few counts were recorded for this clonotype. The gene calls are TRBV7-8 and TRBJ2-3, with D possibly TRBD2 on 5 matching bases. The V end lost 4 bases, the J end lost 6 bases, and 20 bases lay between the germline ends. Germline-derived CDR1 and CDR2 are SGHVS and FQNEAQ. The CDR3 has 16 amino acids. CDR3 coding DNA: TGTGCCAGCAGCTGGAGGACGAGGGAAGCGAAGGATACGCAGTATTTT. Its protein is CASSWRTREAKDTQYF.